A selection of T cell receptor beta chains follows, all from one sample in a study of blood T cell repertoires in COVID-19. Profiled with immunoSEQ multiplex PCR; TCRdb holds only in-frame clones, not every one. The data hold roughly 59,000 clones, with less than 80% observed a single time. What was sequenced was peripheral blood. These TCRs come from a human donor in a cohort sampled during active COVID-19. The conserved cysteine and the conserved F or W are not part of the CDR3 here. The D gene is left open where the match is weak.

TRBV11-2	-	TRBJ2-1	ASSLVGGSYNEQF
TRBV7-9	-	TRBJ2-7	ASSLAFGQSYEQY
TRBV7-2	-	TRBJ2-7	ASRNNPSYEQY
TRBV30	TRBD1	TRBJ1-4	AWTPGTGGGKLF
TRBV2	-	TRBJ1-4	ASSGEGLYEKLF
TRBV11-3	TRBD2	TRBJ2-1	ASSPTSDSYNEQF
TRBV7-2	TRBD1	TRBJ2-1	ASSLQGVLRSYNEQF
TRBV7-6	TRBD1	TRBJ2-7	ASSLEGAGDYEQY
TRBV19	TRBD2	TRBJ2-7	ASNSGTSQDEQY
TRBV18	-	TRBJ2-2	ASSPNLIAPLGGELF
TRBV3-1/TRBV3-2	-	TRBJ2-2	ASSQGRVRDTGELF
TRBV5-1	-	TRBJ1-2	ASSPGEAAEGYT
TRBV30	-	TRBJ2-7	ACSGGHRQY
TRBV7-6	TRBD1	TRBJ2-7	ASSLGAQQGSYEQY
TRBV28	-	TRBJ2-7	ASSLESGEQY
TRBV4-3	TRBD2	TRBJ2-7	ASSQVAGEEYEQY
TRBV5-1	-	TRBJ2-1	ASSLSGLSSYNEQF
TRBV4-1	-	TRBJ2-1	ASSFREYNEQF
TRBV21-1	-	TRBJ1-3	ASSPSERSDANTIY
TRBV11-3	TRBD1	TRBJ2-3	ASSLVQGADTQY
TRBV19	TRBD1	TRBJ2-4	ASSNPGGINIQY
TRBV18	-	TRBJ1-3	ASSPPWDFSGNTIY
TRBV3-1/TRBV3-2	TRBD2	TRBJ2-2	ASTRLAGQTGELF
TRBV18	TRBD1	TRBJ1-4	ASSPDRGGEKLF
TRBV19	-	TRBJ2-1	ASSNAGGLYNEQF
TRBV11-3	-	TRBJ2-5	ASSPQNQETQY
TRBV2	-	TRBJ2-1	ASSDLGSGSYNEQF
TRBV30	TRBD1	TRBJ1-1	AWSVGQGVRNTEAF
TRBV2	TRBD2	TRBJ2-7	ASSATSGGPYEQY
TRBV30	-	TRBJ1-1	AWSTGQNTEAF
TRBV19	TRBD1	TRBJ2-6	ASRKGTGGTGANVLT
TRBV7-9	-	TRBJ2-7	ASSAAYEQY
TRBV4-3	-	TRBJ2-4	ASSPLEGDTIQY
TRBV21-1	-	TRBJ2-7	ASSTSRVADTSYEQY
TRBV28	-	TRBJ2-6	ASQGSGANVLT
TRBV18	-	TRBJ2-2	ASSRTTAGSGTGELF
TRBV5-5	TRBD2	TRBJ2-7	ASSSLIAGADYEQY
TRBV7-8	-	TRBJ2-3	ASSFGTRDTDTQY
TRBV7-9	TRBD2	TRBJ2-2	ASSSIAGGRPRLF
TRBV9	-	TRBJ2-3	ASSDRVLTDTQY
TRBV7-9	TRBD2	TRBJ2-1	ASSTIPGVAGVVEQF
TRBV5-1	TRBD1	TRBJ1-1	ASSNGVGQRNTEAF
TRBV28	-	TRBJ2-7	ASSLSGVPGYEQY
TRBV7-8	-	TRBJ2-1	ASSSTHRVEANEQF
TRBV27	TRBD2	TRBJ2-7	ASSWLAGGLREQY
TRBV7-2	-	TRBJ1-2	ASSPRTVNYGYT
TRBV4-2	TRBD1	TRBJ2-7	ASSLAYLTGQGRNEQY
TRBV14	-	TRBJ1-2	ASSQVAAYGYT
TRBV15	TRBD1	TRBJ2-1	ATSTGQGKDNEQF
TRBV4-1	-	TRBJ1-6	ASSPTLPGNSPLH
TRBV6-1	-	TRBJ2-7	ASSEETVVTYEQY
TRBV7-2	TRBD2	TRBJ2-7	ASSLGGLAGPYEQY
TRBV18	-	TRBJ1-2	ASSRPEGNYGYT